The next 22 T cell receptor beta chains were all read from a single sample in a study of blood T cell repertoires in COVID-19 (dated by TCRdb to about 2020). The library came from the immunoSEQ multiplex PCR assay. TCRdb limited this immuneACCESS table to in-frame rearrangements with V and J called. A share of clones is missing; checked studies link under half to unresolved V genes, and the rest is unexplained. Counted in this sample were about 54,000 clones; approximately 80% of them appeared once. The ten largest clones capture approximately 5.3% of the sample. Sequenced material: peripheral blood. Receptors originate from a woman in her sixties with acute or convalescent COVID-19.

This clone was seen a handful of times. V gene TRBV7-2 combines with J gene TRBJ1-1; D unclear. The CDR3 runs 14 residues. Germline V CDR1 and CDR2: SGHTA, FQGNSA. The V gene lost 5 bases and the J gene lost 1 base, with 11 bases spanning the gap. The CDR3: CASSPTARNTEAFF. Written as DNA, the CDR3 is TGTGCCAGCAGCCCAACTGCAAGGAACACTGAAGCTTTCTTT.

The chain has TRBV3-1 (or the pseudogene TRBV3-2) and TRBJ1-2; possible D gene TRBD1, 6 bases. Per germline, CDR1 LGHDT and CDR2 YNNKEL (reference sequence). The CDR3 is 13 amino acids. V shed 3 bases and J shed 5 bases, with 10 bases lying between them. In DNA form, the CDR3 reads TGTGCCAGCAGCCATCTACAGGGATATGGCTACACCTTC. Encoded protein: CASSHLQGYGYTF.

The chain joins TRBV30 to TRBJ2-7; 7 positions match TRBD1. Trimming at V came to 5 bases and at J to 7 bases, leaving 5 bases not matched to a gene. CDR1 GTSNPN and CDR2 SVGIG come from the germline V gene (reference sequence). This CDR3 contains 11 residues. CDR3 nucleotide sequence: TGTGCCTGGGGGACAGTGTGGGAGCAGTACTTC. This encodes CAWGTVWEQYF. Supplemented by reference TRBV30 and TRBJ2-7, the full variable domain reads SQTIHQWPATLVQPVGSPLSLECTVEGTSNPNLYWYRQAAGRGLQLLFYSVGIGQISSEVPQNLSASRPQDRQFILSSKKLLLSDSGFYLCAWGTVWEQYFGPGTRLTVT.

V gene TRBV4-2 combines with J gene TRBJ2-7; possibly TRBD2 for D (5 bases). CDR3 size: 13 residues. Trimming cost V 0 bases and J 7 bases, with 10 bases left between them. Germline CDR1 and CDR2: LGHNA and YNFKEQ. The chain's CDR3 is CASSQEGRGEQYF. CDR3 coding DNA: TGTGCCAGCAGCCAAGAGGGAAGAGGGGAGCAGTACTTC.

The V call is TRBV7-2, the J call TRBJ2-1, with a tentative D call TRBD2 (5 bases). This CDR3 is built from 18 residues. Trimming pared 3 bases from V and 4 bases from J, leaving 22 bases between. Germline CDR1 is SGHTA and CDR2 is FQGNSA. The CDR3 here is CASSFTRLGRSVYNEQFF. DNA for the CDR3: TGTGCCAGCAGCTTTACGAGATTGGGGAGATCGGTGTACAATGAGCAGTTCTTC.

The rearrangement uses TRBV7-9 and TRBJ1-2; D possibly corresponds to TRBD1 (5 bases). Germline V CDR1 and CDR2: SEHNR, FQNEAQ (reference sequence). The length of the CDR3 is 15 residues. Between the trimmed V and J ends, which lost 2 bases and 2 bases, there was a span of 12 bases. CDR3 DNA: TGTGCCAGCAGCTTATGGGGCCTTCACAACTATGGCTACACCTTC. Translation gives CASSLWGLHNYGYTF.

The CDR3 sequence: CASSDKMDWQETQYF. The CDR3 DNA reads as TGTGCCAGCAGCGATAAGATGGACTGGCAAGAGACCCAGTACTTC. V is TRBV11-2 and J is TRBJ2-5, with a tentative D call TRBD2 (5 bases). V was clipped by 5 bases and J by 2 bases, with 15 bases between them. Germline assignment: CDR1 SGHAT and CDR2 FQNNGV. CDR3 length: 15 amino acids.

This sequence joins TRBV6-6 and TRBJ2-1, with 9 positions matching TRBD1. In germline, CDR1 is MNHNY, CDR2 SVGAGI (reference sequence). This CDR3 has 12 residues. Trimming removed 5 bases from V and 14 bases from J; junction bases left unmatched: 7. The CDR3 DNA is TGTGCCAGCAGTCCCCGGGACAGGGAGAAGTTCTTC. This encodes CASSPRDREKFF.

Turning to this clone: Relative to the germline gene, one junction end is altered; a read error may explain this. This chain links TRBV6-5 with TRBJ2-1; D is perhaps TRBD2 (6 bases). The germline V gene has CDR1 MNHEY and CDR2 SVGAGI. This CDR3 comprises 12 residues. The CDR3 here is CASSSTGTPSVF. The DNA of the CDR3 is TGTGCCAGCAGTTCAACCGGGACTCCCTCGGTCTTC.

This chain links TRBV11-3 with TRBJ1-1; TRBD1 might be the D (6 bases). The CDR3 runs 13 residues. Trimming pared 0 bases from V and 5 bases from J, leaving 7 bases between. The V gene's germline CDR1 is SGHNT and CDR2 YENEEA. This CDR3 is CASSLEGGTEAFF. The CDR3 DNA follows: TGTGCCAGCAGCTTAGAAGGGGGTACTGAAGCTTTCTTT. Combining the CDR3 with reference TRBV11-3 and TRBJ1-1 gives the whole variable domain EAGVVQSPRYKIIEKKQPVAFWCNPISGHNTLYWYLQNLGQGPELLIRYENEEAVDDSQLPKDRFSAERLKGVDSTLKIQPAELGDSAVYLCASSLEGGTEAFFGQGTRLTVV.

The J gene is TRBJ2-5, the V gene TRBV30, with D perhaps TRBD2 (6 bases). The CDR3 has 13 amino acids. The V end was cut by 4 bases, the J end by 5 bases, with 14 bases between. Per germline, CDR1 GTSNPN and CDR2 SVGIG (reference sequence). CDR3 nucleotide sequence: TGTGCCTGGAACCGACGAGGAGGGGAGACCCAGTACTTC. It translates to CAWNRRGGETQYF. Looking up the rest from reference TRBV30 and TRBJ2-5 gives the full variable domain: SQTIHQWPATLVQPVGSPLSLECTVEGTSNPNLYWYRQAAGRGLQLLFYSVGIGQISSEVPQNLSASRPQDRQFILSSKKLLLSDSGFYLCAWNRRGGETQYFGPGTRLLVL.

J is TRBJ2-1 and V is TRBV3-1 (or the pseudogene TRBV3-2); the D gene is possibly TRBD2 (6 bases). Germline assignment: CDR1 LGHDT and CDR2 YNNKEL (reference sequence). Trimming left V 0 bases short and J 6 bases short, with 12 bases between. The length of the CDR3 is 15 residues. For the CDR3, the DNA is TGTGCCAGCAGCCAAGACCGGGTGGGGGGCAATGAGCAGTTCTTC. Protein sequence: CASSQDRVGGNEQFF.

The chain has TRBV7-6 and TRBJ1-1, with a tentative D call TRBD1 (6 bases). V lost 7 bases and J 6 bases, leaving 24 bases between the germline ends. The CDR3 totals 16 residues. Germline loops: CDR1 SGHVS, CDR2 FNYEAQ. The CDR3 spells CASTRGGYTGSPEAFF. CDR3 nucleotides: TGTGCCAGCACACGCGGGGGCTACACTGGTAGTCCTGAAGCTTTCTTT.

This clone was picked up a small number of times. The chain carries TRBV3-1 (or the pseudogene TRBV3-2) and TRBJ1-4; D unclear. The germline gives CDR1 LGHDT, CDR2 YNNKEL (reference sequence). Trimming removed 0 bases from V and 11 bases from J, with 10 bases in between. The CDR3 has 13 amino acids. The chain's CDR3 is CASSQDEGGKLFF. The CDR3 DNA sequence: TGTGCCAGCAGCCAAGATGAGGGTGGGAAACTGTTTTTT.

The chain recombines TRBV29-1 with TRBJ2-7, with a weak D call TRBD2 (5 bases). Deletions cut 5 bases from V and 0 bases from J, with 11 bases between. The germline gives CDR1 SQVTM, CDR2 ANQGSEA. This CDR3 is built from 13 residues. CDR3 bases: TGCAGCGTTTCTGGAGGATTCTCCTACGAGCAGTACTTC. It specifies CSVSGGFSYEQYF.

The V gene is TRBV5-4, the J gene TRBJ2-3; D is uncertain. V lost 0 bases and J 2 bases, leaving 10 bases between the germline ends. CDR1 and CDR2 from the germline V gene are SGHNT and YYREEE (reference sequence). This CDR3 region has 15 residues. CDR3 in amino acids: CASSLGVRNTDTQYF. DNA of the CDR3: TGTGCCAGCAGCTTGGGGGTCAGGAACACAGATACGCAGTATTTT.

The chain combines TRBV18 with TRBJ2-3; tentative D call: TRBD1 (5 bases). This CDR3 has 14 amino acids. The germline gives CDR1 KGHSH, CDR2 LQKENI. The germline V and J ends were trimmed by 0 bases and 3 bases, with 7 bases remaining between them. The CDR3 here is CASSPPTATDTQYF. In DNA, the CDR3 is TGTGCCAGCTCACCACCGACAGCTACAGATACGCAGTATTTT.

The chain carries TRBV6-5 and TRBJ2-1; 9 bases map to TRBD1. Germline V gene lookup returns CDR1 MNHEY and CDR2 SVGAGI. Trimming removed 6 bases from V and 0 bases from J; junction bases left unmatched: 0. The CDR3 is 14 amino acids. CDR3 nucleotide sequence: TGTGCCAGCAGGGGACAGGGCTCCTACAATGAGCAGTTCTTC. Encoded protein: CASRGQGSYNEQFF.

This clone came up a few times. The rearrangement joins TRBV7-9 to TRBJ2-3, with D possibly being TRBD2 (6 bases). The germline V and J ends were trimmed by 1 base and 6 bases, with 14 bases remaining between them. CDR3 length: 15 amino acids. Germline V gives CDR1 SEHNR, CDR2 FQNEAQ (reference sequence). In DNA, the CDR3 is TGTGCCAGCAGCTTAGGCATGGGAGGTGGGGATACGCAGTATTTT. It specifies CASSLGMGGGDTQYF.

V usage is TRBV4-1 and J usage is TRBJ2-7, with TRBD1 matching 7 bases. The CDR3 consists of 16 residues. V gave up 0 bases and J gave up 0 bases; unmatched junction bases: 5. Germline V CDR1 and CDR2: MGHRA, YSYEKL. The DNA for the CDR3 is TGCGCCAGCAGCCAAGATACCGGGACAGTCTCCTACGAGCAGTACTTC. This translates into CASSQDTGTVSYEQYF.

The rearrangement links TRBV9 to TRBJ1-1; 9 positions match TRBD1. V lost 2 bases to trimming and J lost 3 bases; unmatched junction nucleotides: 20. Germline V gene lookup returns CDR1 SGDLS and CDR2 YYNGEE. The CDR3 length is 20 residues. CDR3 sequence: CASSVGRDRVNFGRDTEAFF. The DNA of the CDR3 is TGTGCCAGCAGCGTGGGCCGGGACAGGGTGAATTTTGGAAGGGACACTGAAGCTTTCTTT. The full variable domain, in which reference TRBV9 and TRBJ1-1 provide the parts outside the CDR3, is DSGVTQTPKHLITATGQRVTLRCSPRSGDLSVYWYQQSLDQGLQFLIQYYNGEERAKGNILERFSAQQFPDLHSELNLSSLELGDSALYFCASSVGRDRVNFGRDTEAFFGQGTRLTVV.

V and J are TRBV28 and TRBJ2-2, with 9 bases fitting TRBD2. The CDR3 is made up of 15 amino acids. Germline CDR1 reads MDHEN; CDR2 reads SYDVKM. V was pared by 2 bases and J by 7 bases, with 5 bases of the junction left unmatched. CDR3 loop: CASSLVAGVVGELFF. The CDR3 DNA follows: TGTGCCAGCAGTTTAGTAGCGGGAGTAGTCGGGGAGCTGTTTTTT.